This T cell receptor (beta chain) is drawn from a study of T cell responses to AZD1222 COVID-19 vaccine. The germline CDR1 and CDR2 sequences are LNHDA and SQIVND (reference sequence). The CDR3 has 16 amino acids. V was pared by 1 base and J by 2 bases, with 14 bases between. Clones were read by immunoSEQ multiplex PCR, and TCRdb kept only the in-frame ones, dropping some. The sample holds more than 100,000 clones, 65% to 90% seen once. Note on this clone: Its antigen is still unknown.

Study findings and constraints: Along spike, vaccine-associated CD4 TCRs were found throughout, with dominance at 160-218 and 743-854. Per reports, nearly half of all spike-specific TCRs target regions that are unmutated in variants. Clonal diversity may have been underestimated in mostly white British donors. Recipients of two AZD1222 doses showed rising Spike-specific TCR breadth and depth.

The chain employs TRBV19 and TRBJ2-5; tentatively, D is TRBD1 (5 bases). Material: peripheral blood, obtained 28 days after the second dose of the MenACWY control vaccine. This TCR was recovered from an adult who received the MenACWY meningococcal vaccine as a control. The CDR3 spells CASSIGGGQGQETQYF. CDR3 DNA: TGTGCCAGTAGTATAGGAGGCGGTCAGGGACAAGAGACCCAGTACTTC.